Each of the 21 T cell receptor beta chains below was sequenced from the same sample in a study of preoperative IRX-2 immunotherapy in early breast cancer. Treatment here: preoperative locoregional IRX-2 cytokine immunotherapy. Clones were read by immunoSEQ multiplex PCR, and TCRdb kept only the in-frame ones, dropping some. The sample has approximately 28,000 clones, around 75% seen once; the top ten hold under 7%. The sample consisted of lymph node tissue, taken after IRX-2 immunotherapy. The receptors were gathered from a human donor with breast cancer.

The J gene is TRBJ2-2, the V gene TRBV11-3; D tentatively reads TRBD1 or TRBD2 (6 bases each). The germline V and J ends were trimmed by 3 bases and 5 bases, with 19 bases remaining between them. This CDR3 has 17 amino acids. The germline V gene has CDR1 SGHNT and CDR2 YENEEA. CDR3 sequence reads: CASSLELGGPRTGELFF. CDR3 DNA sequence: TGTGCCAGCAGCTTGGAGTTAGGGGGGCCGAGGACCGGGGAGCTGTTTTTT.

V is TRBV11-3 and J is TRBJ2-5, with TRBD1 identical over 9 bases. Germline CDR1 reads SGHNT; CDR2 reads YENEEA. The ends lost 3 bases at V and 5 bases at J; junction bases unmatched: 10. This CDR3 contains 16 residues. DNA for the CDR3: TGTGCCAGCAGCTTGGGACAGGGATTGGAGGAGGAGACCCAGTACTTC. Protein product: CASSLGQGLEEETQYF.

There are a few counts of this clone. The V gene is TRBV19, the J gene TRBJ1-1; a weak D match, TRBD1 (5 bases). The CDR3 totals 13 residues. The V end was cut by 7 bases, the J end by 5 bases, with 14 bases between. Looked up from germline, CDR1 is LNHDA and CDR2 is SQIVND (reference sequence). CDR3 coding DNA: TGTGCCAGTACCGGAGAGGGGAGGACTGAAGCTTTCTTT. Protein sequence: CASTGEGRTEAFF.

This sequence joins TRBV10-3 and TRBJ2-3; D tentatively fits TRBD1 or TRBD2 (5 bases each). The V gene's germline CDR1 is ENHRY and CDR2 SYGVKD. CDR3 length: 15 residues. V gave up 0 bases and J gave up 6 bases, with 13 bases separating them. The CDR3 coding sequence is TGTGCCATCAGTGAGTCCGGTTTAGGGGACGATACGCAGTATTTT. This encodes CAISESGLGDDTQYF.

This clone has more than one count but fewer than ten. The chain employs TRBV29-1 and TRBJ1-2, with a weak D call TRBD1 (5 bases). CDR3 length: 12 amino acids. Trimming shortened V by 4 bases and J by 7 bases, and 13 bases separated the two germline ends. Germline V gene data show CDR1 as SQVTM and CDR2 as ANQGSEA. The CDR3 sequence: CSVVTGAGGYTF. CDR3 DNA sequence: TGCAGCGTTGTCACAGGCGCTGGTGGCTACACCTTC.

The gene calls are TRBV28 and TRBJ2-7; tentatively, D is TRBD2 (7 bases). Germline V gives CDR1 MDHEN, CDR2 SYDVKM. V dropped 7 bases and J dropped 0 bases, with 13 bases sitting between them. The CDR3 totals 14 residues. CDR3 amino acids: CASTKGGYSYEQYF. The CDR3 DNA is TGTGCCAGCACAAAGGGGGGGTACTCCTACGAGCAGTACTTC.

J is TRBJ2-7 and V is TRBV6-8; 8 bases are a match to TRBD1. In germline, CDR1 is MNHGY, CDR2 SAAAGT. Trimming cost V 2 bases and J 0 bases; bases outside gene matches: 9. There are 17 residues in the CDR3. Here the CDR3 reads CASSYRSGTGFSYEQYF. In DNA form, the CDR3 reads TGTGCCAGCAGTTACAGATCCGGGACAGGCTTCTCCTACGAGCAGTACTTC.

Only a few counts were recorded for this clone. The V and J genes are TRBV29-1 and TRBJ2-3; 7 bases agree with TRBD1. The CDR3 covers 13 residues. Germline V lookup: CDR1 SQVTM, CDR2 ANQGSEA. J gave up 0 bases and V 7 bases, and 4 bases lay outside the gene matches. The CDR3 nucleotides are TGCAGCGCGGGGACAGATAGCACAGATACGCAGTATTTT. It specifies CSAGTDSTDTQYF.

This chain links TRBV7-1 with TRBJ2-7, with TRBD1 as a possible D gene (5 bases). TRBV7-1 is sorted into the ORF group, with uncertain function. With 5 bases removed from V and 4 bases from J, the gap between germline ends came to 21 bases. The CDR3 covers 16 residues. The CDR3 sequence: CASSPPRQNGLYEQYF. The DNA for the CDR3 is TGTGCCAGCAGCCCCCCCCGACAGAATGGGTTGTACGAGCAGTACTTC.

The chain is built from TRBV12-5 and TRBJ2-2; no definite D call. The CDR3 length is 14 residues. The germline gives CDR1 LGHNT, CDR2 FRNRAP. The CDR3 loop is CASTAVGRSGELFF. In nucleotides, the CDR3 is TGTGCCAGCACCGCCGTAGGGCGGTCCGGGGAGCTGTTTTTT.

This chain links TRBV28 with TRBJ2-7, with D unclear. The germline V and J ends were trimmed by 4 bases and 1 base, with 11 bases remaining between them. CDR1 MDHEN and CDR2 SYDVKM come from the germline V gene. The CDR3 loop spans 14 amino acids. In nucleotides, the CDR3 is TGTGCCAGCAGTTCGGCCGGGTATTCCTACGAGCAGTACTTC. Its protein is CASSSAGYSYEQYF.

The chain uses TRBV5-1 and TRBJ2-2; 15 bases fit TRBD2. The J segment lost 5 bases and the V segment lost 2 bases, leaving 10 bases of the junction unmatched. Germline values: CDR1 SGHRS, CDR2 YFSETQ. The CDR3 is 19 residues long. CDR3 DNA: TGCGCCAGCAGCTTTTTGGGACTAGCGGGAGGCACGGGTACCGGGGAGCTGTTTTTT. It encodes CASSFLGLAGGTGTGELFF.

The V and J genes are TRBV19 and TRBJ2-5; tentatively, D is TRBD2 (5 bases). The germline V and J ends were trimmed by 10 bases and 9 bases, with 21 bases remaining between them. This CDR3 spans 13 amino acids. The germline V gene has CDR1 LNHDA and CDR2 SQIVND (reference sequence). CDR3 loop: CATSGPGWSPQYF. The CDR3 region has the DNA TGTGCCACCTCTGGGCCGGGATGGAGTCCCCAGTACTTC.

The chain has TRBV6-8 and TRBJ2-7, with a weak D call TRBD1 (6 bases). The V end was cut by 7 bases, the J end by 0 bases, with 13 bases between. This CDR3 has 14 residues. The germline V gene encodes CDR1 MNHGY and CDR2 SAAAGT. The CDR3 sequence: CASILQGSSYEQYF. The CDR3 DNA follows: TGTGCCAGCATACTACAGGGTAGCTCCTACGAGCAGTACTTC.

This sequence joins TRBV12-2 and TRBJ2-3; the D call TRBD2 from the table was never checked on the DNA. TRBV12-2 is recorded as a pseudogene. The CDR3 sequence is 19 residues long. For the CDR3, the DNA is TGTGCAAGTCGCCCGGGACTAGCGGAGGGAAATGGAAGCACAGATACGCAGTATTTT. It encodes CASRPGLAEGNGSTDTQYF.

This clone was found a few times. The J gene is TRBJ2-7, the V gene TRBV11-3; 7 bases are a match to TRBD2. CDR3 length equals 15 residues. CDR1 and CDR2 from the germline V gene are SGHNT and YENEEA. J gave up 0 bases and V 3 bases, and 5 bases lay outside the gene matches. CDR3 residues: CASSLEGLPSYEQYF. The CDR3, as DNA: TGTGCCAGCAGCTTGGAGGGACTACCCTCCTACGAGCAGTACTTC.

V gene TRBV18 combines with J gene TRBJ2-1, with 13 positions matching TRBD2. The trim removed 1 base at V and 4 bases at J, leaving 7 bases unmatched. CDR3 length: 18 residues. Germline V lookup: CDR1 KGHSH, CDR2 LQKENI. CDR3 sequence: CASSPRSQGLAGYNEQFF. The CDR3 DNA reads as TGTGCCAGCTCACCACGATCACAGGGACTAGCGGGATACAATGAGCAGTTCTTC.

The V gene is TRBV19, the J gene TRBJ1-3; tentative D call: TRBD1 (6 bases). Germline lookup yields CDR1 LNHDA and CDR2 SQIVND (reference sequence). The CDR3 loop spans 15 amino acids. V was cut by 4 bases and J by 0 bases, with 10 bases left in between. CDR3 protein: CASSTTGSSGNTIYF. The CDR3 DNA is TGTGCCAGTAGTACGACAGGAAGCTCTGGAAACACCATATATTTT.

V usage is TRBV29-1 and J usage is TRBJ2-3; D is unclear. The germline gives CDR1 SQVTM, CDR2 ANQGSEA. CDR3 length equals 13 residues. V lost 2 bases and J 6 bases, leaving 12 bases between the germline ends. CDR3 sequence: CSVETDLLDTQYF. The CDR3 bases are TGCAGCGTTGAAACAGACCTGTTGGATACGCAGTATTTT.

The chain joins TRBV5-1 to TRBJ2-1, with D perhaps TRBD1 (5 bases). V gave up 0 bases and J gave up 3 bases, with 7 bases separating them. The germline V gene encodes CDR1 SGHRS and CDR2 YFSETQ. The CDR3 is 14 residues long. This CDR3 reads CASSLGQYYNEQFF. CDR3 nucleotide sequence: TGCGCCAGCAGCTTGGGACAGTACTACAATGAGCAGTTCTTC.

This clone was detected only a few times. The rearrangement links TRBV5-1 to TRBJ1-5, with D possibly matching TRBD1 (5 bases). The CDR3 spans 15 residues. Trimming stripped 0 bases from V and 1 base from J, with 8 bases between. Germline CDR1 is SGHRS and CDR2 is YFSETQ. The CDR3 region is CASSLGGISNQPQHF. DNA of the CDR3: TGCGCCAGCAGCTTGGGGGGGATAAGCAATCAGCCCCAGCATTTT.